This entry concerns a single T cell receptor (beta chain). This entry comes from a study of blood T cell repertoires in COVID-19. Study-level background: Whether acute or convalescent, the COVID-19 samples came from the United States, Italy and Spain. PBMCs, B-cell-depleted T cells, or T cells provided the cDNA or gDNA that made up the material.

V gave up 0 bases and J gave up 4 bases, with 13 bases separating them. The CDR3 totals 15 residues. Looked up from germline, CDR1 is SGHDT and CDR2 is YYEEEE. Libraries were prepared by immunoSEQ multiplex PCR; TCRdb keeps only in-frame clonotypes and omits some of them. The data contain about 190,000 clones, roughly 80% of them singletons. The sequence derives from a woman aged 45-60 years with acute or convalescent COVID-19. The J gene is TRBJ1-2, the V gene TRBV5-6, with D uncertain. Source material: peripheral blood. The CDR3 region is CASSLGPSPPYGYTF. In DNA, the CDR3 is TGTGCCAGCAGCTTGGGGCCGTCGCCGCCCTATGGCTACACCTTC.